The next 29 T cell receptor beta chains were all read from a single sample in a study of tumor and adjacent non-tumor tissue in lung cancer. The library came from three nested PCR rounds adapted from ARM-PCR protocols. TCRdb independently ran MiXCR on the multiplex PCR reads; one entry per CDR3 protein. The sample lists some 97,000 distinct CDR3 sequences, 65% occurring once. This sample's RNA came from whole unsorted tissue. The normal lung tissue was taken more than 3 cm from the tumor edge. The sequencing sample was made of distant non-tumor lung tissue. Source of these receptors: a man aged 25 to 40 with non-small cell lung cancer.

The chain is built from TRBV20-1 and TRBJ1-4; D uncertain. The CDR3 sequence is 13 residues long. The V gene lost 1 base and the J gene lost 8 bases, with 11 bases spanning the gap. The germline gives CDR1 DFQATT, CDR2 SNEGSKA (reference sequence). CDR3 nucleotides: TGCAGTGCTAGAGGTCCAGAAATGGAAAAACTGTTTTTT. This codes for CSARGPEMEKLFF.

As regards this clonotype: Its ends do not fully match the called genes, so a read error is possible. The chain employs TRBV4-1 and TRBJ2-2; D remains unclear. This CDR3 has 15 residues. Per germline, CDR1 MGHRA and CDR2 YSYEKL. The CDR3 region is CASPERASNTRELFF. Here the CDR3 DNA reads TGCGCCAGCCCGGAAAGGGCTTCCAACACCCGGGAGCTGTTTTTT.

The chain employs TRBV29-1 and TRBJ1-1; D is perhaps TRBD1 (5 bases). CDR1 SQVTM and CDR2 ANQGSEA come from the germline V gene. The CDR3 consists of 13 residues. V was trimmed by 8 bases and J by 1 base, leaving 14 bases between them. CDR3: CSTVGAENTEAFF. The CDR3 nucleotides are TGCAGCACTGTAGGGGCTGAGAACACTGAAGCTTTCTTT.

This clonotype occurred many times. This sequence joins TRBV7-9 and TRBJ2-3; no clear D. Trimming took off 5 bases at V and 7 bases at J, with 10 bases between the two ends. Germline CDR1 is SEHNR and CDR2 is FQNEAQ (reference sequence). CDR3 length equals 12 residues. CDR3 residues: CASSDPPHTQYF. The DNA for the CDR3 is TGTGCCAGCAGCGATCCCCCGCATACGCAGTATTTT.

Comments on this clonotype: Its ends do not fully match the called genes, so a read error is possible. This sequence joins TRBV12-3 or TRBV12-4 and TRBJ1-5; D remains ambiguous. CDR3 length: 15 amino acids. The CDR3: CASSGFGVGNEPQHF. In DNA form, the CDR3 reads TGTGCCAGCAGTGGTTTTGGGGTTGGCAATGAGCCCCAGCATTTT.

About this clonotype itself: A junction boundary mismatches the germline segment, possibly from a read error. J is TRBJ2-1 and V is TRBV11-3, with 9 nucleotides matching TRBD2. The CDR3 runs to 16 residues. Germline values: CDR1 SGHNT, CDR2 YENEEA. The CDR3 loop reads CASSTRCGGALNEQSF. CDR3 DNA sequence: TGTGCCAGCAGCACTCGATGCGGGGGGGCCCTCAATGAGCAGTCCTTC.

This clonotype was observed a few times. A much larger clone is a single base away; this may be a read error. This rearrangement joins TRBV20-1 to TRBJ1-6, with D possibly being TRBD1 (5 bases). The CDR3 consists of 14 residues. Trimming shortened V by 1 base and J by 8 bases, and 12 bases separated the two germline ends. Germline lookup yields CDR1 DFQATT and CDR2 SNEGSKA (reference sequence). This chain's CDR3 is CSARGDWEHSPLHF. In DNA form, the CDR3 reads TGCAGTGCTAGAGGGGACTGGGAACATTCACCCCTCCACTTT.

This clonotype was picked up a small number of times. The CDR3 reads CGVVGPAGNGDTEAFF. Here the CDR3 DNA reads TGCGGTGTTGTCGGCCCGGCGGGGAACGGGGACACTGAAGCTTTCTTT. V and J are TRBV29-1 and TRBJ1-1; the D is unclear. This CDR3 has 16 residues. Germline V gene data show CDR1 as SQVTM and CDR2 as ANQGSEA.

The sample holds many counts of this clonotype. This rearrangement joins TRBV4-2 to TRBJ2-1, with TRBD1 matching over 9 bases. CDR1 is LGHNA and CDR2 is YNFKEQ in the germline V gene. This CDR3 is built from 16 residues. V shed 0 bases and J 3 bases; nucleotides not matched to a gene: 3. The CDR3 region has the DNA TGTGCCAGCAGCCAAGACCCGACAGGGGGCTACAATGAGCAGTTCTTC. Amino acid sequence: CASSQDPTGGYNEQFF.

To note about this clonotype: The junction departs from germline at one end; a sequencing error may be responsible. The rearrangement links TRBV20-1 to TRBJ2-7; D gene uncertain. Germline CDR1 reads DFQATT; CDR2 reads SNEGSKA (reference sequence). This CDR3 contains 13 residues. The CDR3 bases are TGCAGTGCTAGTTGGGCAGCCTTCTACGATCAGTACTTC. It codes for CSASWAAFYDQYF.

Regarding this clonotype: One junction end does not reproduce the germline sequence, and a read error may be involved. The chain carries TRBV29-1 and TRBJ2-3; D remains unclear. The germline V gene encodes CDR1 SQVTM and CDR2 ANQGSEA. The CDR3 contains 14 residues. The CDR3 sequence: CNVEDRVAPDTQYF. For the CDR3, the DNA is TGCAACGTTGAAGATCGGGTGGCCCCAGATACGCAGTATTTT.

In its sample, this clonotype was seen a few times. Compared with germline, one end of the junction differs, possibly owing to a read error. V is TRBV6-1 and J is TRBJ1-1; TRBD1 might be the D (5 bases). The CDR3 is 14 residues long. Germline lookup yields CDR1 MNHNS and CDR2 SASEGT. The CDR3, as DNA: TGTGCCAGCAGTGTCGCGGGGCTGAACACTGAATCTTTCTTT. Its protein is CASSVAGLNTESFF.

There are a few counts of this clonotype. One base away lies a much larger clone, so this may be a sequencing read error. The chain carries TRBV6-5 and TRBJ1-2; D is perhaps TRBD1 (5 bases). CDR3 length equals 15 residues. CDR1 MNHEY and CDR2 SVGAGI come from the germline V gene. Here the CDR3 DNA reads TGTGCCTGCAGTTACGGCGGTGGGGGTCAGTATGGCTACACCTTC. It specifies CACSYGGGGQYGYTF.

There are many counts of this clonotype. This rearrangement joins TRBV29-1 to TRBJ2-1; tentatively, D is TRBD2 (6 bases). Germline-derived CDR1 and CDR2 are SQVTM and ANQGSEA. The CDR3 extends over 14 amino acids. The V end was cut by 6 bases, the J end by 1 base, with 13 bases between. For the CDR3, the DNA is TGCAGCGTAGGCGTTGGGGGGTCCTACAATGAGCAGTTCTTC. The encoded protein is CSVGVGGSYNEQFF.

The chain recombines TRBV7-9 with TRBJ2-3; either TRBD1 or TRBD2 may supply D (5 bases each). The CDR3 consists of 18 residues. Germline CDR1 and CDR2: SEHNR and FQNEAQ (reference sequence). V dropped 4 bases and J dropped 2 bases, with 22 bases sitting between them. CDR3 DNA: TGTGCCAGCAGCTCGAGACAGTGGGGTCGTGGACTCACAGATACGCAGTATTTT. It yields the protein CASSSRQWGRGLTDTQYF.

Note on this clonotype: A much larger clone sits a single nucleotide away, making a read error possible. The V and J genes are TRBV12-3 or TRBV12-4 and TRBJ2-2; D is unresolved. This CDR3 has 14 residues. V was shortened by 6 bases and J by 3 bases, with 11 bases between the two germline ends. CDR3 nucleotide sequence: TGTGCCAGCAGAAGTTGTCTGGACACCGGGGAGCTGTTTTTT. Protein product: CASRSCLDTGELFF.

The genes are TRBV20-1 and TRBJ1-1, with D unclear. V was pared by 5 bases and J by 12 bases, with 19 bases between. The CDR3 runs to 12 residues. CDR1 is DFQATT, CDR2 SNEGSKA, per germline (reference sequence). In nucleotides, the CDR3 is TGCAGTGCTCATCCGGGTGGAACTGGAACTTTCTTT. Translated: CSAHPGGTGTFF.

Ten or more counts support this clonotype. The chain has TRBV12-3 or TRBV12-4 and TRBJ1-5, with 9 bases aligning to TRBD1. Trimming removed 6 bases from V and 3 bases from J; junction bases left unmatched: 6. The CDR3 is 15 residues long. DNA of the CDR3: TGTGCCAGCAGGCGGACAGGGGATTACAATCAGCCCCAGCATTTT. Translated, it gives CASRRTGDYNQPQHF.

This clonotype is labeled medium-sized (0.01 to 0.1%). This sequence joins TRBV4-1 and TRBJ2-7; the D call may be TRBD1 or TRBD2 (5 bases each). The CDR3 runs 13 residues. The V and J ends lost 0 bases and 3 bases respectively, with 6 bases between them. Germline V gives CDR1 MGHRA, CDR2 YSYEKL. The CDR3 loop is CASSQDGGYEQYF. DNA of the CDR3: TGCGCCAGCAGCCAAGATGGGGGCTACGAGCAGTACTTC.

Concerning this clonotype itself: Here the CDR3 omits its conserved ending phenylalanine or tryptophan, so a read error is the likely source. The V gene is TRBV11-2, the J gene TRBJ2-1; the D is unclear. CDR3 length equals 15 residues. In germline, CDR1 is SGHAT, CDR2 FQNNGV. This CDR3 reads CASTLEAGEYNEQFI. The CDR3 DNA sequence: TGTGCCAGCACCTTAGAGGCTGGGGAATACAATGAGCAGTTCATC.

The rearrangement links TRBV12-3 or TRBV12-4 to TRBJ2-5; possibly TRBD1 for D (5 bases). V lost 7 bases to trimming and J lost 2 bases, with 11 bases between them. CDR3 size: 13 residues. The CDR3 DNA reads TGTGCCAGCACTGGGGCTTTTCAAGAGACCCAGTACTTC. Protein: CASTGAFQETQYF.

Of note for this clonotype: At one end, the junction sequence differs from germline, possibly due to a read error. The chain recombines TRBV5-4 with TRBJ2-7, with 14 bases lining up with TRBD2. The CDR3 has 16 amino acids. CDR1 SGHNT and CDR2 YYREEE come from the germline V gene (reference sequence). The CDR3 spells CANSLEGTSGSYEQYF. CDR3 bases: TGTGCCAACAGCTTGGAAGGGACTAGCGGGAGTTATGAGCAGTACTTC.

Notes on this clonotype: One end of the junction is discordant with germline, which a read error may explain. The chain employs TRBV6-1 and TRBJ2-1, with TRBD1 matching over 8 bases. The germline V gene encodes CDR1 MNHNS and CDR2 SASEGT. The CDR3 is 14 amino acids. DNA for the CDR3: TGTGCCAGCAAGGACAGGGTCTGGATCAATGAGCAGTTATTC. Protein sequence: CASKDRVWINEQLF.

This rearrangement joins TRBV10-3 to TRBJ2-1; D assignment may be TRBD1 or TRBD2 (5 bases each). Germline assignment: CDR1 ENHRY and CDR2 SYGVKD. Trimming took 2 bases from V and 8 from J, leaving 22 bases between them. CDR3 length: 17 amino acids. The CDR3 nucleotides are TGTGCCATCAGTGAGGCTTTCACGACGGGACCTCTGGATGAGCAGTTCTTC. Its protein product is CAISEAFTTGPLDEQFF.

This clonotype came up many times. The CDR3 here is CSYVSGTTYEQYF. Written as DNA, the CDR3 is TGCAGCTACGTTAGCGGGACAACCTACGAGCAGTACTTC. V gene TRBV29-1 combines with J gene TRBJ2-7; 8 nucleotides align to TRBD2. In germline, CDR1 is SQVTM, CDR2 ANQGSEA. With V trimmed by 8 bases and J by 2 bases, 8 bases remained unmatched. The CDR3 has 13 amino acids.

About this clonotype itself: The conserved closing phenylalanine or tryptophan is absent in this CDR3, likely reflecting a read error. The rearrangement links TRBV20-1 to TRBJ2-1, with TRBD2 as a possible D gene (6 bases). The CDR3 spans 14 residues. CDR1 and CDR2 from the germline V gene are DFQATT and SNEGSKA (reference sequence). DNA of the CDR3: TGCAGTGCCCAGCCCGGCGGGACCTACTATGAGCAGTTCTCC. Amino acids: CSAQPGGTYYEQFS.

Details on this clonotype: The CDR3 does not close with the conserved phenylalanine or tryptophan, likely indicating a read error. The chain combines TRBV29-1 with TRBJ2-7; the D call may be TRBD1 or TRBD2 (5 bases each). The ends were cut back, 4 bases at V and 4 bases at J, with 17 bases in the middle. Per germline, CDR1 SQVTM and CDR2 ANQGSEA. There are 14 residues in the CDR3. CDR3 in DNA: TGCAGCGTTGCGCCGGGACCGAGCTCATACGAGCAGTACTAC. Amino acid sequence: CSVAPGPSSYEQYY.

On this clonotype itself: Because the CDR3 is missing its conserved closing phenylalanine or tryptophan, this is likely a read error. The V gene is TRBV6-5, the J gene TRBJ1-1; D perhaps matches TRBD1 (6 bases). There are 14 residues in the CDR3. V shed 5 bases and J shed 0 bases, with 10 bases lying between them. Looked up from germline, CDR1 is MNHEY and CDR2 is SVGAGI. CDR3 coding DNA: TGTGCCAGCAGTCTTGGACAGATGAACACTGAAGCTTTCCTT. Its translation is CASSLGQMNTEAFL.

This clonotype came up a few times. The chain carries TRBV6-5 and TRBJ1-1; TRBD1 matches 9 bases. There are 14 residues in the CDR3. The V gene's germline CDR1 is MNHEY and CDR2 SVGAGI. The trim removed 6 bases at V and 4 bases at J, leaving 6 bases unmatched. The CDR3 DNA reads TGTGCCAGCAGCCCTGAACAGGGGGCCACTGAAGCTTTCTTT. Translated, it gives CASSPEQGATEAFF.